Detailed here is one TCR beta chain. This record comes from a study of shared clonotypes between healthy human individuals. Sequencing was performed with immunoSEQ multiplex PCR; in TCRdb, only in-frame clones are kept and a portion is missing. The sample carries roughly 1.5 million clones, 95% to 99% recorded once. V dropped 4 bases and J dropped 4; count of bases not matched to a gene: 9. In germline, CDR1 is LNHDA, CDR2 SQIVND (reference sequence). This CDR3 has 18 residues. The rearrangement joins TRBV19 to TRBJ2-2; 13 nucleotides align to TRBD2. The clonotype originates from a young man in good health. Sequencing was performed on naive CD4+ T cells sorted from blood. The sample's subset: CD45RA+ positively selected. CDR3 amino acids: CASSTPRLAGGTTGELFF. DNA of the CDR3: TGTGCCAGTAGTACGCCGCGACTAGCGGGAGGTACCACCGGGGAGCTGTTTTTT.